These 21 T cell receptor beta chains came from one sample sequenced in a study of T cells after yellow fever vaccination. TCRdb re-called the 5' RACE reads with MiXCR, one entry per CDR3 protein. The table shows 610,000 or so distinct CDR3 sequences, with roughly 12% occurring only once. The material sequenced was PBMCs, taken on the day of the yellow fever booster vaccination. All receptors come from a man aged 25-40 years who received the YFV17D yellow fever vaccine.

This clonotype was observed a handful of times. This sequence joins TRBV19 and TRBJ2-3; D perhaps matches TRBD2 (6 bases). The CDR3 spans 17 residues. From germline, CDR1 is LNHDA and CDR2 SQIVND (reference sequence). V gave up 2 bases and J gave up 2 bases, with 17 bases separating them. The chain's CDR3 is CASSILSSAFTTDTQYF. CDR3 nucleotides: TGTGCCAGTAGTATATTGTCTAGCGCTTTTACCACAGATACGCAGTATTTT.

The chain carries TRBV24-1 and TRBJ2-7; 7 positions agree with TRBD1. The V and J ends lost 3 bases and 7 bases, in that order; junction bases with no gene match: 8. The CDR3 extends over 14 amino acids. The germline V gene encodes CDR1 KGHDR and CDR2 SFDVKD. CDR3 nucleotides: TGTGCCACCAGTGATGAGGGACAGAGGAGGGAGCAGTACTTC. It is translated as CATSDEGQRREQYF.

This clonotype was seen more than once but under ten times. This chain links TRBV29-1 with TRBJ2-7; D unclear. The germline V gene has CDR1 SQVTM and CDR2 ANQGSEA. V was clipped by 4 bases and J by 2 bases, with 12 bases between them. This CDR3 is built from 13 residues. CDR3 in DNA: TGCAGCGTTGCCGCTACTGCGACCTACGAGCAGTACTTC. Encoded protein: CSVAATATYEQYF.

This clonotype was observed a few times. The chain joins TRBV6-5 to TRBJ2-5, with 10 bases that match TRBD2. Germline V gives CDR1 MNHEY, CDR2 SVGAGI. CDR3 length: 15 amino acids. Trimming removed 4 bases from V and 5 bases from J; junction bases left unmatched: 7. Written as DNA, the CDR3 is TGTGCCAGCAGTTCCTTTCTAGCGGGAGTGGAGACCCAGTACTTC. This encodes CASSSFLAGVETQYF.

The chain couples TRBV6-2 or TRBV6-3 to TRBJ1-2; D is undetermined. Trimming removed 2 bases from V and 2 bases from J, with 12 bases in between. The germline CDR1 and CDR2 sequences are MNHEY and SVGEGT. The CDR3 sequence is 15 residues long. Here the CDR3 reads CASSYRTPGNYGYTF. CDR3 sequence (DNA): TGTGCCAGCAGTTACCGAACGCCCGGAAACTATGGCTACACCTTC.

The chain is built from TRBV6-5 and TRBJ2-7, with D perhaps TRBD1 (5 bases). The CDR3 covers 13 residues. Per germline, CDR1 MNHEY and CDR2 SVGAGI. The V gene lost 4 bases and the J gene lost 5 bases, with 12 bases spanning the gap. CDR3 protein: CASSSPRAHEQYF. The CDR3 DNA reads as TGTGCCAGCAGTTCCCCCAGGGCCCACGAGCAGTACTTC.

This clonotype was seen a few times. The genes are TRBV6-2 or TRBV6-3 and TRBJ1-5, with 7 positions matching TRBD1. Trimming removed 11 bases from V and 4 bases from J; junction bases left unmatched: 5. The CDR3 contains 12 residues. Germline CDR1 MNHEY, CDR2 SVGEGT. CDR3 region: CAVGDRNQPQHF. For the CDR3, the DNA is TGTGCCGTCGGGGACAGAAATCAGCCCCAGCATTTT.

This clonotype has ten or more counts. The gene calls are TRBV20-1 and TRBJ2-5, with D possibly TRBD2 on 6 matching bases. CDR1 and CDR2 from the germline V gene are DFQATT and SNEGSKA (reference sequence). V was cut by 7 bases and J by 5 bases, with 11 bases left in between. The CDR3 is 11 amino acids. For the CDR3, the DNA is TGCAGTGAGCGGGCCAGGGAGACCCAGTACTTC. Translation: CSERARETQYF.

Details on this clonotype: A junction boundary mismatches the germline segment, possibly from a read error. The chain links TRBV6-6 to TRBJ2-7; 9 nucleotides agree with TRBD1. The length of the CDR3 is 13 residues. Germline CDR1 is MNHNY and CDR2 is SVGAGI (reference sequence). CDR3 DNA sequence: TGTGCCAGCAGTCCAGACCTATGGACAGGGGAAAACTTC. Residues: CASSPDLWTGENF.

This clonotype has more than one count but fewer than ten. The rearrangement uses TRBV20-1 and TRBJ2-1; D ambiguous. The V end lost 0 bases, the J end lost 6 bases, and 15 bases lay between the germline ends. This CDR3 has 15 amino acids. Germline loops: CDR1 DFQATT, CDR2 SNEGSKA (reference sequence). CDR3 sequence: CSARDGSVALNEQFF. CDR3 coding DNA: TGCAGTGCTAGAGATGGTTCAGTTGCTCTCAATGAGCAGTTCTTC.

This clonotype has only a few counts. The J gene is TRBJ2-2, the V gene TRBV12-3 or TRBV12-4; D ambiguous. With 2 bases removed from V and 2 bases from J, the gap between germline ends came to 9 bases. The CDR3 has 15 residues. The CDR3 loop reads CASSLRRPNTGELFF. CDR3 coding DNA: TGTGCCAGCAGTTTAAGACGTCCCAACACCGGGGAGCTGTTTTTT.

This chain links TRBV9 with TRBJ2-5; D is unresolved. Trimming stripped 3 bases from V and 5 bases from J, with 11 bases between. Germline CDR1 and CDR2: SGDLS and YYNGEE. The CDR3 runs 13 residues. The CDR3 spells CASSEGDWETQYF. Written as DNA, the CDR3 is TGTGCCAGCAGCGAGGGCGATTGGGAGACCCAGTACTTC.

This clonotype has just a few counts. The chain has TRBV14 and TRBJ1-1; D call uncertain. V was shortened by 3 bases and J by 11 bases, with 16 bases between the two germline ends. CDR3 length: 13 amino acids. The germline V gene encodes CDR1 SGHDN and CDR2 FVKESK. CDR3 nucleotide sequence: TGTGCCAGCAGCCAGTTGACGGCTCAGGTGGCTTTCTTT. Translating it yields CASSQLTAQVAFF.

The chain combines TRBV12-3 or TRBV12-4 with TRBJ2-2; 9 nucleotides align to TRBD2. The V and J ends lost 3 bases and 6 bases, in that order; junction bases with no gene match: 5. The CDR3 has 15 residues. The DNA of the CDR3 is TGTGCCAGCAGTTTCTCGCGGGGGGGGGCCGGGGAGCTGTTTTTT. As protein: CASSFSRGGAGELFF.

The table lists this clonotype with many counts. The CDR3 DNA is TGTGCCAGCTCACCTCCGGACAGGGGGCAAGAGACCCAGTACTTC. This gives the protein CASSPPDRGQETQYF. V usage is TRBV18 and J usage is TRBJ2-5; 10 nucleotides agree with TRBD1. J was trimmed by 2 bases and V by 3 bases; bases with no gene match: 3. Germline loops: CDR1 KGHSH, CDR2 LQKENI. This CDR3 is 15 amino acids long.

There are a few counts of this clonotype. The gene calls are TRBV20-1 and TRBJ2-3; 14 bases map to TRBD2. Germline CDR1 and CDR2: DFQATT and SNEGSKA (reference sequence). V was clipped by 5 bases and J by 4 bases; unmatched bases: 8. This CDR3 is 16 amino acids long. The CDR3 sequence: CSAAGLAGGLPDTQYF. The CDR3 coding sequence is TGCAGTGCTGCCGGACTAGCGGGAGGTCTCCCAGATACGCAGTATTTT.

In this sample, this clonotype turned up many times. This rearrangement joins TRBV7-9 to TRBJ2-2, with TRBD2 identical over 14 bases. Germline V CDR1 and CDR2: SEHNR, FQNEAQ (reference sequence). Trimming removed 4 bases from V and 3 bases from J; junction bases left unmatched: 1. CDR3 length: 16 residues. The CDR3, as DNA: TGTGCCAGCAGCTGGACTAGCGGGAGGTACACCGGGGAGCTGTTTTTT. Its protein is CASSWTSGRYTGELFF.

This clonotype was recorded many times. V is TRBV27 and J is TRBJ2-3; 8 bases map to TRBD2. CDR1 MNHEY and CDR2 SMNVEV come from the germline V gene (reference sequence). The CDR3 is 15 residues long. Trimming cost V 8 bases and J 2 bases; bases outside gene matches: 9. The CDR3 spells CASGNGRGDTDTQYF. CDR3 DNA: TGTGCCAGCGGGAACGGGAGGGGGGACACAGATACGCAGTATTTT.

This clonotype appeared many times. The chain has TRBV5-1 and TRBJ2-7; D unclear. Trimming pared 2 bases from V and 2 bases from J, leaving 8 bases between. The CDR3 extends over 13 amino acids. CDR1 is SGHRS and CDR2 is YFSETQ in the germline V gene. The CDR3 DNA sequence: TGCGCCAGCAGCTTAAGGACCACCTACGAGCAGTACTTC. This sequence encodes CASSLRTTYEQYF.

This clonotype was seen more than once but under ten times. The chain has TRBV10-3 and TRBJ2-5; TRBD2 aligns across 12 bases. Looked up from germline, CDR1 is ENHRY and CDR2 is SYGVKD. After removal of 5 bases from V and 4 bases from J, the junction contained 5 bases not matched to a gene. There are 15 residues in the CDR3. The CDR3 spells CAISMTSGRGETQYF. CDR3 bases: TGTGCCATCAGTATGACTAGCGGGAGAGGAGAGACCCAGTACTTC.

There are many counts of this clonotype. This sequence joins TRBV27 and TRBJ1-2; 7 bases fit TRBD1. Germline V gene lookup returns CDR1 MNHEY and CDR2 SMNVEV (reference sequence). Unmatched junction bases numbered 7, after V lost 5 bases and J lost 7 bases. The CDR3 runs to 13 residues. The CDR3 sequence is CASSLDRASGYTF. For the CDR3, the DNA is TGTGCCAGCAGTCTCGACAGGGCGAGTGGCTACACCTTC.